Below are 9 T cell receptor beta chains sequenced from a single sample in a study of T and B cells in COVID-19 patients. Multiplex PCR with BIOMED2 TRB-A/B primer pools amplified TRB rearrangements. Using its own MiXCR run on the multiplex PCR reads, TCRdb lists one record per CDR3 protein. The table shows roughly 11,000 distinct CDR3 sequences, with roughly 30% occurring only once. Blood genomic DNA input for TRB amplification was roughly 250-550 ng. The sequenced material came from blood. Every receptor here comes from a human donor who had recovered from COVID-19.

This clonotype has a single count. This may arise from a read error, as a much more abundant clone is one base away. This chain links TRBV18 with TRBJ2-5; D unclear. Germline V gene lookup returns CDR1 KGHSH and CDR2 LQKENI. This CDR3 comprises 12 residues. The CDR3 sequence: CARSPYQETQYF. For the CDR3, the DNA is TGTGCCAGGTCACCGTACCAAGAGACCCAGTACTTC. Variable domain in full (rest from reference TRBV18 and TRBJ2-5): NAGVMQNPRHLVRRRGQEARLRCSPMKGHSHVYWYRQLPEEGLKFMVYLQKENIIDESGMPKERFSAEFPKEGPSILRIQQVVRGDSAAYFCARSPYQETQYFGPGTRLLVL.

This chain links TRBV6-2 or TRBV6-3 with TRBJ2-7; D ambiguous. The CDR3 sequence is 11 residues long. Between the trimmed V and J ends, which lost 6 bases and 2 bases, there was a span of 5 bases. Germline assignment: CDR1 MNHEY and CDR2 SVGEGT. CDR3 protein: CASSETYEQYF. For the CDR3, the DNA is TGTGCCAGCAGCGAAACCTACGAGCAGTACTTC.

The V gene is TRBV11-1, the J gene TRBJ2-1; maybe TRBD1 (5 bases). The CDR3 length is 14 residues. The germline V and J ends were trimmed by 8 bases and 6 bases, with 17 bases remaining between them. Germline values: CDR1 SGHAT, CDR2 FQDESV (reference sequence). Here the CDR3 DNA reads TGTGCCAGCGAAAGGGGTTGGAAATCCAATGAGCAGTTCTTC. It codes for CASERGWKSNEQFF.

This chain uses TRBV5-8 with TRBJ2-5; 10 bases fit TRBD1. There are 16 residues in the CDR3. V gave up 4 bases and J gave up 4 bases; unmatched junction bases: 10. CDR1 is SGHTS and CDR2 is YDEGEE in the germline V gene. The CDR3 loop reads CASSLSGTGEGETQYF. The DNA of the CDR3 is TGTGCCAGCAGCCTATCCGGGACAGGGGAAGGAGAGACCCAGTACTTC.

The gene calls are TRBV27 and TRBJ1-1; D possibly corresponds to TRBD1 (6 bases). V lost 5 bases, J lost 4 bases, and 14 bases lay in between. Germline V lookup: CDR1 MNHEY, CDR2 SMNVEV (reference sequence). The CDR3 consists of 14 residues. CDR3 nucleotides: TGTGCCAGCAGTCCACAGGGATGGGGCACTGAAGCTTTCTTT. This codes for CASSPQGWGTEAFF.

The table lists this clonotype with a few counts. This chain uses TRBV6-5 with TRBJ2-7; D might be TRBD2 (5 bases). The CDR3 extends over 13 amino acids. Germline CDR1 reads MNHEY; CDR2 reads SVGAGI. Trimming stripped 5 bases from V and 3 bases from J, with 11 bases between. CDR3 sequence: CASSPGKNYEQYF. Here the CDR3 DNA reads TGTGCCAGCAGTCCCGGGAAGAACTACGAGCAGTACTTC.

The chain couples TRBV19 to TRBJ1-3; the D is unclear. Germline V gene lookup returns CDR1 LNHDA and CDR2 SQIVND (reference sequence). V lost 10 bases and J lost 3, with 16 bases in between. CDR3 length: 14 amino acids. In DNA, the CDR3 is TGTGCCAACCTAGGCGGATGTTATGGAAACACCATATATTTT. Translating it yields CANLGGCYGNTIYF. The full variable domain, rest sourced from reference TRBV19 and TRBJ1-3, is DGGITQSPKYLFRKEGQNVTLSCEQNLNHDAMYWYRQDPGQGLRLIYYSQIVNDFQKGDIAEGYSVSREKKESFPLTVTSAQKNPTAFYLCANLGGCYGNTIYFGEGSWLTVV.

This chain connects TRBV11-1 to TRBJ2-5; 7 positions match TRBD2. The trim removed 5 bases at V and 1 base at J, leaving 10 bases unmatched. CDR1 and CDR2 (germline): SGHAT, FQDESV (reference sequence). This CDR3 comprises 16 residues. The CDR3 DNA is TGTGCCAGCAGCCGAGGACTAGTTGGGACCCAAGAGACCCAGTACTTC. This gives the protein CASSRGLVGTQETQYF.

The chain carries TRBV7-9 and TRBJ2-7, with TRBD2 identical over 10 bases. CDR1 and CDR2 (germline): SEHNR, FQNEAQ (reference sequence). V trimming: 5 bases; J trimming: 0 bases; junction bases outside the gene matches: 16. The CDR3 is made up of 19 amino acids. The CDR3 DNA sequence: TGTGCCAGCAGCGGGAGGGCTAGCGGGAGAGCGCTAAGCTCCTACGAGCAGTACTTC. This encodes CASSGRASGRALSSYEQYF.